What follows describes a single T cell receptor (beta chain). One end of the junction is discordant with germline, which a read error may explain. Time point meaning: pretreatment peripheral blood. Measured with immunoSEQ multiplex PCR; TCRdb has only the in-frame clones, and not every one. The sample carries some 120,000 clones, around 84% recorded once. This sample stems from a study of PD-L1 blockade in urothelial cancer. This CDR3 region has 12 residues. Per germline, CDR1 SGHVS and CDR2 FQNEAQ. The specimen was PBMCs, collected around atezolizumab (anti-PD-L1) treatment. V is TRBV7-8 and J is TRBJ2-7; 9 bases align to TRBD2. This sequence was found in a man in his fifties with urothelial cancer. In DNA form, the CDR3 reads TGTGCCAGCAGCTTAGTGAGCGGGAGGACGGACTTC. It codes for CASSLVSGRTDF.